Listed below are T cell receptor beta chains from one sample, sequenced in a study of blood T cell repertoires in COVID-19. Clones were sequenced by immunoSEQ multiplex PCR, and TCRdb holds only the in-frame ones, with some missing. Of 330,000 or so clones in the sample, roughly 90% were seen once. Sequenced input: peripheral blood. The receptors shown here come from a man aged 25-40 years with COVID-19, enrolled during active disease. Each CDR3 is given with its conserved first and last residue. D genes are given only for firm matches.

v_gene | d_gene | CDR3aa
TRBV4-2 | TRBD2 | CASSQAETSGHEQFF
TRBV18 | - | CASSPTGGANTEAFF
TRBV19 | - | CASSIDGSEKLFF
TRBV19 | - | CASSIVAAGNTEAFF
TRBV18 | - | CASSSGKYEQYF
TRBV11-3 | - | CASSLASSAERTGELFF
TRBV9 | - | CASSSPAGASGNTIYF
TRBV2 | - | CASSEIYNEQFF
TRBV6-5 | TRBD2 | CASRSGRDSDEQFF
TRBV11-2 | - | CASSLDRQGEAFF
TRBV27 | TRBD2 | CASSLSSSGDEQFF
TRBV6-2/TRBV6-3 | - | CASSYVAEAFF
TRBV10-3 | TRBD2 | CAISLGTSATYEQYF
TRBV12-5 | TRBD1 | CASGFRGLGTDTQYF
TRBV6-5 | TRBD1 | CASSPTGGAGYGYTF
TRBV28 | TRBD1 | CASSLDQGDYGYTF
TRBV6-5 | - | CASSYTGGSTGELFF
TRBV18 | - | CASSPLRTSTDTQYF
TRBV5-1 | TRBD1 | CASSLDPTGTYEQYF
TRBV7-2 | - | CASSLYLTGTYEQYF
TRBV9 | - | CASSNRTSYGYTF
TRBV4-3 | - | CASSQVGLLISEAFF
TRBV7-2 | TRBD1 | CASSLGQGYTYNSPLHF
TRBV24-1 | TRBD1 | CATSGEDRGADTQYF
TRBV5-4 | TRBD2 | CASSLGGGNEQYF
TRBV14 | - | CASSHAGVRTEAFF
TRBV5-6 | TRBD1 | CASSFNRGSPLHF
TRBV11-2 | - | CASSLYPRRAGELFF
TRBV18 | TRBD1 | CASSPFQPQGTGSYEQYF
TRBV27 | TRBD2 | CASSLNGRAGNEQFF
TRBV6-5 | TRBD2 | CASSPTLAGSSEQFF
TRBV4-3 | - | CASSQELLNLGAEETQYF
TRBV5-4 | - | CASSAERGGNTEAFF
TRBV21-1 | - | CASSKVHRSYEQYF
TRBV18 | - | CASEQGGGTEAFF
TRBV7-9 | - | CASSGTAVEQFF
TRBV6-2/TRBV6-3 | - | CASSYSIEGAGELFF
TRBV7-8 | TRBD1 | CASHRDRYTGELFF
TRBV6-6 | - | CASRTRETGSYEQYF
TRBV5-1 | - | CASSLNQYEQYF
TRBV6-5 | TRBD1 | CASSYSLGQLNEKLFF
TRBV6-5 | TRBD2 | CASRKTSGLQETQYF
TRBV18 | TRBD1 | CASSPGEGAAEAFF
TRBV12-3/TRBV12-4 | - | CASSLVPSGTQYF
TRBV18 | - | CASSPNGIPSSPLHF
TRBV11-2 | - | CASSLSRVVSYEQYF
TRBV6-2/TRBV6-3 | - | CASSYGAGNYGYTF
TRBV28 | - | CASSLGDGYTF
TRBV19 | - | CASTPRGQYNEKLFF
TRBV5-1 | - | CASSSNYEQYF
TRBV11-1 | - | CASVRERVSYNEQFF
TRBV12-3/TRBV12-4 | - | CASMGSSSYEQYF
TRBV29-1 | - | CSVDSLDEGTQYF
TRBV21-1 | - | CASRRFSVRPHEQYF
TRBV24-1 | - | CATSDLSGTQNTQYF
TRBV19 | TRBD2 | CATSRGDPTGELFF
TRBV5-8 | TRBD1 | CASSPGTGGHNEQFF
TRBV4-3 | TRBD1 | CASSQSVGQGARAFF
TRBV19 | - | CASSFSHSYNSPLHF